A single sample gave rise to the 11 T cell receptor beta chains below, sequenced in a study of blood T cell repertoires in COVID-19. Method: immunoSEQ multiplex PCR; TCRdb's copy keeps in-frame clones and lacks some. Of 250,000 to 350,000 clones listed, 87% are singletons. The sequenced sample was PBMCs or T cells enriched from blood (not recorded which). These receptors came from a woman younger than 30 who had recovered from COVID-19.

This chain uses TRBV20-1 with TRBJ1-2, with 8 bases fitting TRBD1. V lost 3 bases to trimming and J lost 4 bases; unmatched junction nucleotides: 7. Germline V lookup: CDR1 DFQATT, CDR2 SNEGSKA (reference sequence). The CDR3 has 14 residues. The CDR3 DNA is TGCAGTGCTAGTCTTAGGGACAGGTTCTATGGCTACACCTTC. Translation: CSASLRDRFYGYTF.

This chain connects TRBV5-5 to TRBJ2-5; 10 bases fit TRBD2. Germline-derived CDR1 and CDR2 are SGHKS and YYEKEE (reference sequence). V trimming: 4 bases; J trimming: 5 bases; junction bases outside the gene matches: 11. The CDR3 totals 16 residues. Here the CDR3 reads CASSVRAGGIEETQYF. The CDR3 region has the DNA TGTGCCAGCAGCGTAAGAGCGGGAGGGATCGAGGAGACCCAGTACTTC.

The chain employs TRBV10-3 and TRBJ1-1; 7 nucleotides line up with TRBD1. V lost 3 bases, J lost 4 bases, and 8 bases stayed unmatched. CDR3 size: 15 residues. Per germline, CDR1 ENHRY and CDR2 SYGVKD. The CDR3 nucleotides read TGTGCCATCAGTGAAGAGACAGGGTCGGGCACTGAAGCTTTCTTT. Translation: CAISEETGSGTEAFF.

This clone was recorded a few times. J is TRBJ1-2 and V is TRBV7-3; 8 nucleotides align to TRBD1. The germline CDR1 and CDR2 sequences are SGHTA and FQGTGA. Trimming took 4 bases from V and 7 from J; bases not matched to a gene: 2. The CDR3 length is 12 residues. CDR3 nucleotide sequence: TGTGCCAGCAGCTCGACAGGGGCTGGCTACACCTTC. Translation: CASSSTGAGYTF. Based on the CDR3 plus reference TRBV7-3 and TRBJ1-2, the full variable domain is GAGVSQTPSNKVTEKGKYVELRCDPISGHTALYWYRQSLGQGPEFLIYFQGTGAADDSGLPNDRFFAVRPEGSVSTLKIQRTERGDSAVYLCASSSTGAGYTFGSGTRLTVV.

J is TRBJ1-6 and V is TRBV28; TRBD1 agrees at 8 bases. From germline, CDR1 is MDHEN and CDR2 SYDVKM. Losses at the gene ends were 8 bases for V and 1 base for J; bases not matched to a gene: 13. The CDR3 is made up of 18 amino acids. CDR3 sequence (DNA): TGTGCCAGCCGCATCGGGACAGGAACAGCGTCCTATAATTCACCCCTCCACTTT. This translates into CASRIGTGTASYNSPLHF. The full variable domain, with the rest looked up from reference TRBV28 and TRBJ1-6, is DVKVTQSSRYLVKRTGEKVFLECVQDMDHENMFWYRQDPGLGLRLIYFSYDVKMKEKGDIPEGYSVSREKKERFSLILESASTNQTSMYLCASRIGTGTASYNSPLHFGNGTRLTVT.

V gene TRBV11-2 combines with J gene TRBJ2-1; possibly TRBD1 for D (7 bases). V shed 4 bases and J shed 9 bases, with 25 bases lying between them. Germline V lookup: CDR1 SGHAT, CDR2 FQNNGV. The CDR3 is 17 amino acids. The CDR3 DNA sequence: TGTGCCAGCAGCTACGTAATTAGCGGACAGGCACTTGGTGAGCAGTTCTTC. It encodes CASSYVISGQALGEQFF.

For the CDR3, the DNA is TGTGCCAGCAGCCGCCTATTAGCGGGAGGGCCGTCGAGCACAGATACGCAGTATTTT. Amino acid sequence: CASSRLLAGGPSSTDTQYF. V gene TRBV14 combines with J gene TRBJ2-3; TRBD2 matches 11 bases. The germline V gene encodes CDR1 SGHDN and CDR2 FVKESK. J was trimmed by 0 bases and V by 4 bases; bases with no gene match: 12. This CDR3 is built from 19 residues.

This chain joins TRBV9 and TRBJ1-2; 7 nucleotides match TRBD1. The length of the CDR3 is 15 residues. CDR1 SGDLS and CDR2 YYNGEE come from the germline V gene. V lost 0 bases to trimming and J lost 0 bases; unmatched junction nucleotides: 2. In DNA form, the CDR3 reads TGTGCCAGCAGCGTAGGGGACAGCTCTAACTATGGCTACACCTTC. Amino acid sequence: CASSVGDSSNYGYTF.

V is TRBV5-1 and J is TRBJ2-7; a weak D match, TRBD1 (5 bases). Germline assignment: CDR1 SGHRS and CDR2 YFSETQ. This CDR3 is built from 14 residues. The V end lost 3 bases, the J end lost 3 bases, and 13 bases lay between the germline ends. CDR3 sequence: CASSWTTANYEQYF. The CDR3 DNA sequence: TGCGCCAGCAGCTGGACGACAGCGAACTACGAGCAGTACTTC. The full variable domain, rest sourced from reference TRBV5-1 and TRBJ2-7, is KAGVTQTPRYLIKTRGQQVTLSCSPISGHRSVSWYQQTPGQGLQFLFEYFSETQRNKGNFPGRFSGRQFSNSRSEMNVSTLELGDSALYLCASSWTTANYEQYFGPGTRLTVT.

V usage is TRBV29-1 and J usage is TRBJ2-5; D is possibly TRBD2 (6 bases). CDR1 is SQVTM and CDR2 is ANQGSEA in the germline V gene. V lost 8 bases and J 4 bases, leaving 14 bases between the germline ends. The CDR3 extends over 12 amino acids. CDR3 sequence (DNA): TGCAGCTCCGGAGGGGCGGGAGAGACCCAGTACTTC. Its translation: CSSGGAGETQYF.

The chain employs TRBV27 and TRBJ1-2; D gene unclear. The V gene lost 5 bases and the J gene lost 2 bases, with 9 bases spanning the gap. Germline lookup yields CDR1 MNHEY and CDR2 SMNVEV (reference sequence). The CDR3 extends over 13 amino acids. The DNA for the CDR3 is TGTGCCAGCAGTCCGGGCGGGAACTATGGCTACACCTTC. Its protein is CASSPGGNYGYTF.